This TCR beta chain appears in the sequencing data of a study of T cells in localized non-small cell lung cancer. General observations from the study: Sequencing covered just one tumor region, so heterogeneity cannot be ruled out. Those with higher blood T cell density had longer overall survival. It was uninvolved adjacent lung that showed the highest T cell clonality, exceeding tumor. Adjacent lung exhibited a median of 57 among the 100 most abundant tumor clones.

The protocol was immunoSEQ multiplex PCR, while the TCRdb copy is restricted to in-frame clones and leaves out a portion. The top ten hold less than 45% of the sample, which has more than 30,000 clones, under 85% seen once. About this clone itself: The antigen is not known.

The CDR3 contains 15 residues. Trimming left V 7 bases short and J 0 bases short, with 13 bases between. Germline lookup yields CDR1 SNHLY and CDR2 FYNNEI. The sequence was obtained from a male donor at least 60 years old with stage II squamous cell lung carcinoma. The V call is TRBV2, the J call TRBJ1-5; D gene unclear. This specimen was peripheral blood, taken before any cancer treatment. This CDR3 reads CASKPGSGSNQPQHF. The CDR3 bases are TGTGCCAGCAAACCGGGCTCCGGTAGCAATCAGCCCCAGCATTTT. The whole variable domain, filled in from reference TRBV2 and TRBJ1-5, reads EPEVTQTPSHQVTQMGQEVILRCVPISNHLYFYWYRQILGQKVEFLVSFYNNEISEKSEIFDDQFSVERPDGSNFTLKIRSTKLEDSAMYFCASKPGSGSNQPQHFGDGTRLSIL.